These T cell receptor beta chains were read from a single sample in a study of cytomegalovirus exposure and HLA in healthy donors. The table came from immunoSEQ multiplex PCR; TCRdb's copy has only in-frame clones and leaves some out. This table has roughly 160,000 clones, around 85% appearing once. The specimen was PBMCs. Receptors were obtained from a male donor in good health and CMV-seronegative. Both conserved end residues are part of each CDR3. The D gene is left open where the match is weak. The listing skips clone size in some rows; elsewhere it reads once, few, many or a size class.

d_gene	j_gene	v_gene	abundance	CDR3aa	CDR3nt
TRBD2	TRBJ2-5	TRBV13	-	CASRSGGRLAGGPQYF	TGTGCCAGCCGAAGCGGTGGTCGGCTAGCGGGGGGGCCCCAGTACTTC
-	TRBJ2-1	TRBV7-9	-	CASSLGRVVSDEQFF	TGTGCCAGCAGCTTAGGACGGGTGGTCAGTGATGAGCAGTTCTTC
-	TRBJ1-2	TRBV7-9	-	CASSTRYGYTF	TGTGCCAGCAGCACGCGATATGGCTACACCTTC
TRBD1	TRBJ1-6	TRBV19	-	CASSMGTGENSPLHF	TGTGCCAGTAGTATGGGGACAGGGGAGAATTCACCCCTCCACTTT
TRBD1	TRBJ1-2	TRBV7-2	-	CASSRRQGDGYTF	TGTGCCAGCAGCCGCCGACAGGGGGACGGCTACACCTTC
TRBD1	TRBJ2-2	TRBV10-3	-	CATTGTGGSGELFF	TGTGCCACCACCGGGACAGGGGGGTCCGGGGAGCTGTTTTTT
-	TRBJ1-1	TRBV19	few	CASSMEWGPGPTTEAFF	TGTGCCAGTAGTATGGAGTGGGGCCCCGGTCCAACGACTGAAGCTTTCTTT
TRBD1	TRBJ1-6	TRBV18	-	CASSPNGQGGNSPLHF	TGTGCCAGCTCACCAAACGGACAGGGGGGGAATTCACCCCTCCACTTT
-	TRBJ1-2	TRBV7-2	-	CASSLDTSYGYTF	TGTGCCAGCAGCCTTGACACCAGTTATGGCTACACCTTC
TRBD1	TRBJ1-2	TRBV5-1	once	CASSPGQGVRGYTF	TGCGCCAGCAGTCCAGGACAGGGGGTTCGGGGCTACACCTTC
TRBD2	TRBJ2-5	TRBV29-1	-	CSVERGGSGETQYF	TGCAGCGTTGAACGGGGGGGCTCAGGAGAGACCCAGTACTTC
TRBD1	TRBJ2-7	TRBV5-1	-	CASSGGQGGEQYF	TGCGCCAGCAGCGGTGGACAGGGGGGCGAGCAGTACTTC
TRBD1	TRBJ1-1	TRBV7-2	-	CASSLRDRDSAFF	TGTGCCAGCAGCTTGCGGGACAGGGACTCGGCATTCTTT
-	TRBJ1-2	TRBV27	-	CASSFGGSYGYTF	TGTGCCAGCAGTTTCGGGGGGAGCTATGGCTACACCTTC
-	TRBJ1-1	TRBV12-5	-	CASGPGRMGATEAFF	TGTGCTAGTGGCCCTGGCAGGATGGGGGCCACTGAAGCTTTCTTT
-	TRBJ1-5	TRBV19	-	CASSNPRTVNQPQHF	TGTGCCAGTAGTAATCCCCGGACAGTCAATCAGCCCCAGCATTTT
TRBD1	TRBJ2-3	TRBV5-8	few	CASRGPEGAPSGRTQYF	TGTGCCAGCAGGGGACCTGAGGGGGCCCCTTCGGGGCGAACGCAGTATTTT
-	TRBJ1-2	TRBV6-1	-	CASSEKRLANYGYTF	TGTGCCAGCAGTGAGAAGCGACTAGCTAACTATGGCTACACCTTC
TRBD1	TRBJ1-2	TRBV11-2	once	CASSSTLTGGNYGYTF	TGTGCCAGCAGCTCCACCCTAACAGGGGGCAATTATGGCTACACCTTC
-	TRBJ2-7	TRBV19	-	CASSPGKSYEQYF	TGTGCCAGTAGTCCAGGTAAATCCTACGAGCAGTACTTC
-	TRBJ1-2	TRBV5-1	-	CASSLAVEPLGYTF	TGCGCCAGCAGCTTGGCCGTGGAGCCCTTGGGCTACACCTTC
-	TRBJ2-4	TRBV6-5	-	CASSTRGGVPNIQYF	TGTGCCAGCAGCACGAGGGGGGGGGTTCCAAACATTCAGTACTTC
TRBD1	TRBJ2-3	TRBV5-4	once	CASSHRDRGRLDTQYF	TGTGCCAGCAGCCATCGGGACAGGGGGCGTTTAGATACGCAGTATTTT